The clone carrying this T cell receptor (beta chain) was counted ten times or more. Bulk tumor genomic DNA served as template, at around 600 ng per sample. Surgical sampling yielded several biopsies per primary tumor (spaced far apart). Surgery that was curative in intent was performed on patients with untreated, newly diagnosed non-small cell lung cancer. The data originate from a study of immune heterogeneity within non-small cell lung tumors. As for the study in general: Histologically, a handful of tumors were squamous cell carcinomas and some ten were non-squamous carcinomas. The remaining 1 tumor was not otherwise specified.

Multiplex PCR with 32 V and 13 J primers amplified TCR beta CDR3. TCRdb re-called the multiplex PCR reads through MiXCR, storing one row per CDR3 protein. The table has some 30,000 distinct CDR3 sequences, about 29% seen once; the top ten hold 3.5% to 4.5%. Sequencing input: lung tumor tissue. This sequence originates from a man aged 35-49 years with non-small cell lung cancer.

CDR3 coding DNA: TGTGCCAGCACCGCTTCCGGGACAGCTCCCTACGAGCAGTACTTC. Translated: CASTASGTAPYEQYF. This chain links TRBV6-1 with TRBJ2-7; 7 bases fit TRBD1. This CDR3 is built from 15 residues. V shed 7 bases, J shed 2 bases, and the junction held 11 bases outside the gene matches. The germline CDR1 and CDR2 sequences are MNHNS and SASEGT.